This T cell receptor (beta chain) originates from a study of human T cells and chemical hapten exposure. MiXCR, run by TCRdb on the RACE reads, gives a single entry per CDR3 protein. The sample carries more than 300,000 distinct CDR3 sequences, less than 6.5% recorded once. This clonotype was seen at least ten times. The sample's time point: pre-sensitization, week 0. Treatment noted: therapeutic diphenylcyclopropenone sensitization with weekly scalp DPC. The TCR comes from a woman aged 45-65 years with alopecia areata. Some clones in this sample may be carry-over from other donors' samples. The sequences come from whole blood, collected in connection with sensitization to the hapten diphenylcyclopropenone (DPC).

The CDR3 sequence: CAISEGIGRLAGAHTDTQYF. The CDR3 region has the DNA TGTGCCATCAGTGAGGGAATTGGGAGGCTAGCGGGGGCCCACACAGATACGCAGTATTTT. This chain uses TRBV10-3 with TRBJ2-3, with 10 bases that match TRBD2. Germline lookup yields CDR1 ENHRY and CDR2 SYGVKD. V was clipped by 2 bases and J by 2 bases; unmatched bases: 16. The CDR3 runs 20 residues.